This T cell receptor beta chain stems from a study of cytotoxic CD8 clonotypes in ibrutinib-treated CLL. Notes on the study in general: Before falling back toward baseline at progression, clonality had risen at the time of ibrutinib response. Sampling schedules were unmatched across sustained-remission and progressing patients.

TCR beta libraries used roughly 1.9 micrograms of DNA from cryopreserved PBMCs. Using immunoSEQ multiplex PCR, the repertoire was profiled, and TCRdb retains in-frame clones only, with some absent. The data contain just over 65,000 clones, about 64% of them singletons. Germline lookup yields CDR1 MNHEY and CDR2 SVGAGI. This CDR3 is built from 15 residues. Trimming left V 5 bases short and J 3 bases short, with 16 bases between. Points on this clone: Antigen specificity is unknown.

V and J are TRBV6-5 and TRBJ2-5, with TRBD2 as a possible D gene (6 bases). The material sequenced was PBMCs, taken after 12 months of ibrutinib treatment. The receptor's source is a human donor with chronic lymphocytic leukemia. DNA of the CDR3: TGTGCCAGCAGTCACCCCCACGGCGGGGAAGAGACCCAGTACTTC. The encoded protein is CASSHPHGGEETQYF.